Listed below are T cell receptor beta chains from one sample, sequenced in a study of beta chain features in type 1 diabetes. Profiled with immunoSEQ multiplex PCR; TCRdb holds only in-frame clones, not every one. The sample holds over 500,000 clones, around 15% seen once. Sequenced input: naive CD4+ T cells from blood. The receptors stem from a man aged 18 to 30 in good health. Each CDR3 is given without its conserved first and last residue. The order of the fields is D gene, J gene, CDR3 length, clone size, V gene, CDR3 protein. A D gene is named only where the DNA matches it firmly. For some rows the clone size is stated as once, few or many, or as a class when expanded; others skip it.

.,TRBJ1-3,15,.,TRBV4-3,ASSQEYGEGFRNTIY
.,TRBJ1-1,12,.,TRBV10-3,AISAGLRNTEAF
.,TRBJ2-7,12,.,TRBV30,AWTTEGRVTEQY
.,TRBJ2-7,12,few,TRBV28,ASSLSGDGYEQY
.,TRBJ2-7,13,few,TRBV25-1,ASSESGTERSEQY
.,TRBJ1-2,11,few,TRBV18,ASSPTGEGGYT
TRBD2,TRBJ2-7,15,.,TRBV19,ASSINRAKRGTYEQY
TRBD2,TRBJ2-1,14,few,TRBV7-8,ASSFWRGGPYNEQF
.,TRBJ1-1,11,few,TRBV18,ASSQTGNTEAF
.,TRBJ2-1,15,many,TRBV14,ASSHIEEAPPYNEQF
TRBD1,TRBJ2-1,14,.,TRBV11-3,ASSAQGAGAYNEQF
.,TRBJ1-6,13,few,TRBV7-2,ASSLMTVYNSPLH
.,TRBJ1-6,11,.,TRBV6-5,ASSSQGLAPLH
.,TRBJ1-4,13,few,TRBV18,ASSPRDPQGEKLF
TRBD1,TRBJ1-2,13,.,TRBV7-9,ASSQRTRGIGGYT
.,TRBJ2-7,13,.,TRBV7-9,ASSLGAGDPYEQY
.,TRBJ2-3,9,.,TRBV20-1,SARGSDTQY
.,TRBJ2-7,13,.,TRBV7-9,ASSWPRGQTYEQY
.,TRBJ1-4,15,few,TRBV7-2,ASSLSGAWGHGEKLF
.,TRBJ1-5,10,.,TRBV6-6,ASSDNDQPQH
TRBD1,TRBJ2-7,13,.,TRBV9,ASSARTGTGHEQY
.,TRBJ1-5,13,few,TRBV25-1,ASSEIGIRNQPQH
TRBD1,TRBJ2-3,13,.,TRBV7-2,ASRLTGASTDTQY
TRBD2,TRBJ2-1,12,few,TRBV19,ASTPGLGYNEQF
TRBD1,TRBJ1-2,14,few,TRBV5-1,ASSFDRGSSNYGYT
.,TRBJ1-6,12,.,TRBV6-5,ASQQGSYNSPLH
.,TRBJ1-2,11,.,TRBV6-6,ASNPNSNYGYT
TRBD2,TRBJ2-5,13,.,TRBV9,ASSVGLAGKETQY
.,TRBJ1-2,14,.,TRBV5-6,ASSLNGMQGTYGYT
.,TRBJ2-3,10,.,TRBV18,ASSPRPDTQY
.,TRBJ2-7,8,few,TRBV20-1,SLRYYEQY
TRBD1,TRBJ2-3,14,.,TRBV29-1,SVSPTGTAGTDTQY
TRBD2,TRBJ2-1,14,.,TRBV10-3,AIRPRGGSSYNEQF
.,TRBJ1-5,16,.,TRBV11-3,ASTLGPSLGLGNQPQH
.,TRBJ1-5,11,few,TRBV6-1,ASIPQWGQPQH
.,TRBJ2-1,14,.,TRBV5-4,ASSGPGSGTNNEQF
TRBD1,TRBJ1-1,13,.,TRBV5-1,ASSFGTGANTEAF
TRBD2,TRBJ2-7,14,few,TRBV5-1,ASSLDSGRRGYEQY
TRBD1,TRBJ1-2,12,few,TRBV7-2,ASSLQGARYGYT
TRBD2,TRBJ2-7,12,few,TRBV7-9,ASLPTSGPYEQY
.,TRBJ1-1,10,few,TRBV10-3,AIRTANTEAF
.,TRBJ1-3,14,few,TRBV11-2,ASRLLTGRTGDTIY
.,TRBJ2-7,11,few,TRBV4-1,ASSQFGVGEQY
.,TRBJ1-5,13,.,TRBV28,ASTNGGRRNQPQH
TRBD1,TRBJ2-1,13,few,TRBV10-3,AISAQGAAYNEQF
.,TRBJ1-2,11,.,TRBV7-2,ASSLAGDPRPT
TRBD2,TRBJ2-1,16,.,TRBV4-1,ASSERIGTSGSYNEQF
TRBD1,TRBJ2-5,11,.,TRBV29-1,SVLGQADRAQY
.,TRBJ2-1,15,.,TRBV7-2,ASSLEGRTGLYNEQF
TRBD1,TRBJ1-1,12,few,TRBV7-3,ASSSGQGNTEAF
TRBD1,TRBJ1-2,9,.,TRBV20-1,SSGDSYGYT
.,TRBJ2-6,14,.,TRBV2,ASSHRRAGGANVLT
TRBD2,TRBJ2-3,16,.,TRBV10-3,AITPVRGKAGGLDTQY